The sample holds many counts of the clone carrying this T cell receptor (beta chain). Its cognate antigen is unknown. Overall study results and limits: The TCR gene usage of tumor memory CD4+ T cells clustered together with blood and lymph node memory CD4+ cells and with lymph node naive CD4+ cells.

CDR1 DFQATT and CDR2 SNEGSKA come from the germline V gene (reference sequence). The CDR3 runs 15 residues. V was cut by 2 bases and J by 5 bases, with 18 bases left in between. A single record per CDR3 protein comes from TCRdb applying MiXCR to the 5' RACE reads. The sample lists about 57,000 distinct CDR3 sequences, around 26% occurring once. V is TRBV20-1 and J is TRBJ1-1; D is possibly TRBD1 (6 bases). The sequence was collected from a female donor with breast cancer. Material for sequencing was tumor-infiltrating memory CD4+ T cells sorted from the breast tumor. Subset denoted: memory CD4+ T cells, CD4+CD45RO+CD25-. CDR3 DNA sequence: TGCAGTGCTAGACGGTCGCAGGGGAGGGGTACTGAAGCTTTCTTT. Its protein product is CSARRSQGRGTEAFF.